The 21 T cell receptor beta chains reported below all come from one sample, sequenced in a study of blood T cell repertoires in COVID-19. The table came from immunoSEQ multiplex PCR; TCRdb's copy has only in-frame clones and leaves some out. The table shows about 50,000 clones, with roughly 77% occurring only once. Sequencing was performed on peripheral blood. All receptors derive from a man aged 65 to 79 with active or convalescent COVID-19.

J is TRBJ2-1 and V is TRBV7-2; 10 nucleotides align to TRBD2. The ends lost 5 bases at V and 15 bases at J; junction bases unmatched: 7. This CDR3 comprises 12 residues. Germline CDR1 reads SGHTA; CDR2 reads FQGNSA. The CDR3: CASSLGTSDPFF. CDR3 nucleotide sequence: TGTGCCAGCAGCCTAGGGACTAGCGATCCGTTCTTC. Full variable domain (rest looked up from reference TRBV7-2 and TRBJ2-1): GAGVSQSPSNKVTEKGKDVELRCDPISGHTALYWYRQSLGQGLEFLIYFQGNSAPDKSGLPSDRFSAERTGGSVSTLTIQRTQQEDSAVYLCASSLGTSDPFFGPGTRLTVL.

In its sample, this clone was seen a few times. The CDR3 region has the DNA TGTGCCAGCAGCCAAGAAGGTGGCAGGGAGGTTGGCTACACCTTC. It is translated as CASSQEGGREVGYTF. V is TRBV4-2 and J is TRBJ1-2, with a weak D call TRBD1 (5 bases). The germline gives CDR1 LGHNA, CDR2 YNFKEQ. The CDR3 runs to 15 residues. The V end lost 0 bases, the J end lost 7 bases, and 15 bases lay between the germline ends.

A few counts support this clone. The rearrangement links TRBV5-1 to TRBJ1-1, with D maybe TRBD1 (6 bases). Germline lookup yields CDR1 SGHRS and CDR2 YFSETQ. CDR3 length: 14 residues. Trimming cost V 2 bases and J 2 bases, with 10 bases left between them. CDR3 sequence: CASSFGGPNTEAFF. The CDR3 DNA follows: TGCGCCAGCAGCTTTGGGGGCCCCAACACTGAAGCTTTCTTT. Supplemented by reference TRBV5-1 and TRBJ1-1, the full variable domain reads KAGVTQTPRYLIKTRGQQVTLSCSPISGHRSVSWYQQTPGQGLQFLFEYFSETQRNKGNFPGRFSGRQFSNSRSEMNVSTLELGDSALYLCASSFGGPNTEAFFGQGTRLTVV.

V usage is TRBV7-2 and J usage is TRBJ2-1; tentative D call: TRBD1 (6 bases). This CDR3 spans 14 amino acids. Trimming removed 9 bases at V and 0 bases at J, with 12 bases between. The germline V gene encodes CDR1 SGHTA and CDR2 FQGNSA. The CDR3 loop reads CASSQGSSYNEQFF. The CDR3 nucleotides are TGTGCCAGTTCACAGGGAAGCTCCTACAATGAGCAGTTCTTC.

This chain connects TRBV11-1 to TRBJ2-7; 7 bases map to TRBD2. There are 14 residues in the CDR3. Trimming removed 4 bases from V and 0 bases from J; junction bases left unmatched: 3. Germline V gene data show CDR1 as SGHAT and CDR2 as FQDESV (reference sequence). CDR3 protein: CASSYGGDSYEQYF. CDR3 DNA: TGTGCCAGCAGCTATGGGGGGGACTCCTACGAGCAGTACTTC.

The rearrangement uses TRBV29-1 and TRBJ2-7; 7 bases map to TRBD1. The length of the CDR3 is 14 residues. The V gene end was trimmed by 3 bases and the J gene end by 0 bases; junction bases not matched to a gene: 5. Germline CDR1 and CDR2: SQVTM and ANQGSEA. The DNA of the CDR3 is TGCAGCGTTGACCAAACAGGGGCCTCCTACGAGCAGTACTTC. Encoded protein: CSVDQTGASYEQYF.

The chain carries TRBV19 and TRBJ2-5, with no clear D. The length of the CDR3 is 13 residues. Germline loops: CDR1 LNHDA, CDR2 SQIVND (reference sequence). V lost 5 bases and J lost 1, with 8 bases in between. In DNA form, the CDR3 reads TGTGCCAGTAGTGAGACTGGCCAAGAGACCCAGTACTTC. Its protein product is CASSETGQETQYF.

The rearrangement links TRBV3-1 (or the pseudogene TRBV3-2) to TRBJ2-7, with a possible D match to TRBD2 (6 bases). The germline V gene encodes CDR1 LGHDT and CDR2 YNNKEL (reference sequence). CDR3 length: 14 amino acids. Trimming removed 0 bases at V and 5 bases at J, with 11 bases between. The CDR3 spells CASSQEFGGNEQYF. The CDR3 DNA follows: TGTGCCAGCAGCCAAGAGTTTGGAGGGAACGAGCAGTACTTC.

V gene TRBV6-2 or TRBV6-3 combines with J gene TRBJ2-7; D gene unclear. The CDR3 runs 16 residues. V was pared by 2 bases and J by 1 base, with 15 bases between. Germline V gives CDR1 MNHEY, CDR2 SVGEGT. The CDR3 spells CASSYGIQDLSYEQYF. CDR3 nucleotide sequence: TGTGCCAGCAGTTACGGTATCCAGGATCTATCCTACGAGCAGTACTTC.

This rearrangement joins TRBV6-6 to TRBJ1-5; possibly TRBD1 for D (5 bases). Germline V gene sequence: CDR1 MNHNY, CDR2 SVGAGI (reference sequence). This CDR3 spans 14 amino acids. V lost 8 bases, J lost 1 base, and 12 bases lay in between. This CDR3 is CASGALGSNQPQHF. In DNA form, the CDR3 reads TGTGCCAGCGGGGCCCTGGGGAGCAATCAGCCCCAGCATTTT.

The V and J genes are TRBV18 and TRBJ2-7; TRBD2 matches at 8 bases. Losses at the gene ends were 3 bases for V and 6 bases for J; bases not matched to a gene: 7. The CDR3 spans 14 residues. Looked up from germline, CDR1 is KGHSH and CDR2 is LQKENI. CDR3 sequence (DNA): TGTGCCAGCTCACCCCAGCGGGAGATCCCCGAGCAGTACTTC. Residues: CASSPQREIPEQYF. Together with reference TRBV18 and TRBJ2-7, the CDR3 gives the full variable domain: NAGVMQNPRHLVRRRGQEARLRCSPMKGHSHVYWYRQLPEEGLKFMVYLQKENIIDESGMPKERFSAEFPKEGPSILRIQQVVRGDSAAYFCASSPQREIPEQYFGPGTRLTVT.

The rearrangement joins TRBV21-1 to TRBJ1-5. TRBV21-1 is tagged as a pseudogene. The CDR3 spans 16 residues. In DNA form, the CDR3 reads TGTGCCAGCACTACCCCGCGGGGCGAAAGCAATCAGCCCCAGCATTTT. It encodes CASTTPRGESNQPQHF.

The chain employs TRBV9 and TRBJ1-6; 8 bases match TRBD1. Germline V gene lookup returns CDR1 SGDLS and CDR2 YYNGEE. This CDR3 spans 15 amino acids. V shed 3 bases and J 7 bases; nucleotides not matched to a gene: 6. In DNA form, the CDR3 reads TGTGCCAGCAGCGCCGGACAGGGCAAGAATTCACCCCTCCACTTT. Protein: CASSAGQGKNSPLHF.

The V gene is TRBV5-1, the J gene TRBJ2-2; weak D call: TRBD2 (6 bases). Germline assignment: CDR1 SGHRS and CDR2 YFSETQ. The germline V and J ends were trimmed by 0 bases and 5 bases, with 11 bases remaining between them. The CDR3 covers 15 residues. The CDR3 DNA reads TGCGCCAGCAGCTTGGTAGCAGGGAGGACCGGGGAGCTGTTTTTT. Its translation is CASSLVAGRTGELFF.

The table lists this clone with a count of one. V usage is TRBV18 and J usage is TRBJ2-7; D unresolved. The germline CDR1 and CDR2 sequences are KGHSH and LQKENI. V was trimmed by 1 base and J by 1 base, leaving 17 bases between them. The CDR3 is made up of 17 amino acids. CDR3 protein: CASSPRDRVAGSYEQYF. In DNA, the CDR3 is TGTGCCAGCTCACCACGTGATCGAGTCGCCGGTTCCTACGAGCAGTACTTC.

The V and J genes are TRBV6-1 and TRBJ1-5; 10 bases are a match to TRBD1. Germline-derived CDR1 and CDR2 are MNHNS and SASEGT. Unmatched junction bases numbered 4, after V lost 4 bases and J lost 1 base. There are 16 residues in the CDR3. The CDR3 here is CASSGPGQGSNQPQHF. The DNA for the CDR3 is TGTGCCAGCAGTGGACCGGGACAGGGGAGCAATCAGCCCCAGCATTTT.

The V gene is TRBV28, the J gene TRBJ1-4; possible D gene TRBD1, 5 bases. Trimming cost V 6 bases and J 0 bases, with 11 bases left between them. This CDR3 is 15 amino acids long. The germline gives CDR1 MDHEN, CDR2 SYDVKM. The CDR3 nucleotides read TGTGCCAGCAGCCGTTCAGGGTCAACTAATGAAAAACTGTTTTTT. Translated: CASSRSGSTNEKLFF.

This chain uses TRBV6-5 with TRBJ2-3, with 10 bases fitting TRBD1. Germline trimming cut 6 bases from V and 3 bases from J; bases unmatched to any gene: 6. Germline V gene lookup returns CDR1 MNHEY and CDR2 SVGAGI. The CDR3 is made up of 15 amino acids. This chain's CDR3 is CASSPRDRGTDTQYF. The DNA for the CDR3 is TGTGCCAGCAGCCCGCGGGACAGGGGAACAGATACGCAGTATTTT.

The chain links TRBV12-3 or TRBV12-4 to TRBJ1-4; unclear D gene. This CDR3 contains 13 residues. Between the trimmed V and J ends, which lost 0 bases and 7 bases, there was a span of 6 bases. CDR3 nucleotides: TGTGCCAGCAGTTTAGCGCGGGGTGAAAAACTGTTTTTT. This codes for CASSLARGEKLFF.

The chain joins TRBV7-6 to TRBJ1-2, with 7 bases aligning to TRBD1. The V gene's germline CDR1 is SGHVS and CDR2 FNYEAQ. V dropped 5 bases and J dropped 3; count of bases not matched to a gene: 12. The CDR3 covers 16 residues. CDR3 nucleotides: TGTGCCAGCAGCCCAAAGCTAACAGGGGATGACTATGGCTACACCTTC. Its translation is CASSPKLTGDDYGYTF.

Notes on this clone: The same CDR3 also results from other DNA sequences found in this sample. The chain joins TRBV11-2 to TRBJ2-5, with 8 bases identical to TRBD1. J gave up 5 bases and V 2 bases, and 4 bases lay outside the gene matches. The CDR3 is 14 residues long. Per the germline V gene, CDR1 is SGHAT and CDR2 is FQNNGV. CDR3 residues: CASSLQGARETQYF. The DNA of the CDR3 is TGTGCCAGCAGCTTACAGGGGGCGCGGGAGACCCAGTACTTC.